This is a list of T cell receptor beta chains from one sample in a study of cytomegalovirus exposure and HLA in healthy donors. Profiled with immunoSEQ multiplex PCR; TCRdb holds only in-frame clones, not every one. This table has 200,000 to 250,000 clones, around 80% appearing once. Material: PBMCs. These receptors originate from a woman in her thirties or forties in good health and CMV-seronegative. Each CDR3 is given with its conserved first and last residue. A D gene is named only where the DNA matches it firmly. Expanded clones get a size class; other rows say once, few or many, or leave the size out.

CDR3 protein: CASSDRVGTEAFF
CDR3 DNA: TGTGCCAGCAGCGACAGGGTTGGGACTGAAGCTTTCTTT
clone size: once
J gene: TRBJ1-1
D gene: .
V gene: TRBV9

CDR3 protein: CASSQDVTVGYTF
CDR3 DNA: TGTGCCAGCAGCCAAGATGTGACAGTGGGCTACACCTTC
clone size: .
J gene: TRBJ1-2
D gene: .
V gene: TRBV14

CDR3 protein: CASSRTGTYNEQFF
CDR3 DNA: TGTGCCAGCAGCCGCACAGGGACCTACAATGAGCAGTTCTTC
clone size: .
J gene: TRBJ2-1
D gene: .
V gene: TRBV7-9

CDR3 protein: CASSETSGGSSYEQYF
CDR3 DNA: TGCGCCAGCAGCGAGACTAGCGGGGGTAGCTCCTACGAGCAGTACTTC
clone size: .
J gene: TRBJ2-7
D gene: TRBD2
V gene: TRBV10-1

CDR3 protein: CASSRQGKDTEAFF
CDR3 DNA: TGTGCCAGCAGCCGACAGGGGAAAGACACTGAAGCTTTCTTT
clone size: few
J gene: TRBJ1-1
D gene: TRBD1
V gene: TRBV14

CDR3 protein: CASSYGGGGTGELFF
CDR3 DNA: TGTGCCAGCAGTTACGGTGGGGGAGGCACCGGGGAGCTGTTTTTT
clone size: .
J gene: TRBJ2-2
D gene: .
V gene: TRBV6-5

CDR3 protein: CASSPGGGSSAFF
CDR3 DNA: TGTGCCAGCAGCCCCGGGGGGGGTAGTTCGGCTTTCTTT
clone size: .
J gene: TRBJ1-1
D gene: .
V gene: TRBV7-3

CDR3 protein: CASSSGGPGDEKLFF
CDR3 DNA: TGTGCCAGCAGCTCGGGTGGGCCCGGGGATGAAAAACTGTTTTTT
clone size: .
J gene: TRBJ1-4
D gene: .
V gene: TRBV7-2

CDR3 protein: CASSRTALSGNTIYF
CDR3 DNA: TGTGCCAGCAGCCGCACAGCCCTCTCTGGAAACACCATATATTTT
clone size: .
J gene: TRBJ1-3
D gene: .
V gene: TRBV28

CDR3 protein: CASTIQGLAGGGSYNEQFF
CDR3 DNA: TGTGCCAGTACCATCCAAGGACTAGCGGGGGGTGGATCCTACAATGAGCAGTTCTTC
clone size: .
J gene: TRBJ2-1
D gene: TRBD2
V gene: TRBV19

CDR3 protein: CASSSGQTRQETQYF
CDR3 DNA: TGTGCCAGCAGTTCGGGACAGACTCGCCAAGAGACCCAGTACTTC
clone size: .
J gene: TRBJ2-5
D gene: TRBD1
V gene: TRBV27

CDR3 protein: CASSRTGTGAYNEQFF
CDR3 DNA: TGTGCCAGCAGCCGAACCGGGACAGGGGCCTACAATGAGCAGTTCTTC
clone size: few
J gene: TRBJ2-1
D gene: TRBD1
V gene: TRBV14

CDR3 protein: CAWSPTGQGSYGYTF
CDR3 DNA: TGTGCCTGGAGTCCCACAGGGCAGGGAAGCTATGGCTACACCTTC
clone size: .
J gene: TRBJ1-2
D gene: .
V gene: TRBV30

CDR3 protein: CASSIESTIAKNIQYF
CDR3 DNA: TGTGCCAGTAGTATAGAGAGCACTATAGCCAAAAACATTCAGTACTTC
clone size: .
J gene: TRBJ2-4
D gene: .
V gene: TRBV19

CDR3 protein: CASSQYRGEAFF
CDR3 DNA: TGTGCCAGCAGCCAGTACAGGGGAGAAGCTTTCTTT
clone size: .
J gene: TRBJ1-1
D gene: TRBD1
V gene: TRBV4-2

CDR3 protein: CASSEFRGALVSLHF
CDR3 DNA: TGTGCCAGCAGTGAGTTCAGGGGGGCTCTTGTCTCCCTCCACTTT
clone size: .
J gene: TRBJ1-6
D gene: TRBD1
V gene: TRBV25-1

CDR3 protein: CASRPGTVNEQFF
CDR3 DNA: TGTGCCAGCAGACCCGGGACAGTAAATGAGCAGTTCTTC
clone size: .
J gene: TRBJ2-1
D gene: TRBD1
V gene: TRBV7-2

CDR3 protein: CASGRTEAFF
CDR3 DNA: TGTGCCAGCGGTCGGACTGAAGCTTTCTTT
clone size: .
J gene: TRBJ1-1
D gene: .
V gene: TRBV6-6

CDR3 protein: CASSKQGQPQHF
CDR3 DNA: TGTGCCAGCAGCAAACAGGGACAGCCCCAGCATTTT
clone size: .
J gene: TRBJ1-5
D gene: .
V gene: TRBV7-2

CDR3 protein: CASSLSGSSAGVSGNTIYF
CDR3 DNA: TGTGCCAGCAGTTTATCAGGTTCCTCGGCAGGGGTCTCTGGAAACACCATATATTTT
clone size: .
J gene: TRBJ1-3
D gene: .
V gene: TRBV27

CDR3 protein: CASSLTGGNSPLHF
CDR3 DNA: TGTGCCAGCAGCCTCACAGGGGGAAACTCACCCCTCCACTTT
clone size: .
J gene: TRBJ1-6
D gene: TRBD1
V gene: TRBV5-8

CDR3 protein: CASSNGLAGGYEQFF
CDR3 DNA: TGTGCCAGCAGTAACGGACTAGCGGGGGGGTATGAGCAGTTCTTC
clone size: .
J gene: TRBJ2-1
D gene: TRBD2
V gene: TRBV6-6

CDR3 protein: CASSWTGTSNQPQHF
CDR3 DNA: TGTGCCAGCAGCTGGACAGGGACGAGCAATCAGCCCCAGCATTTC
clone size: .
J gene: TRBJ1-5
D gene: TRBD1
V gene: TRBV7-2

CDR3 protein: CASSQMGHEQFF
CDR3 DNA: TGTGCCAGCAGCCAAATGGGCCATGAGCAGTTCTTC
clone size: .
J gene: TRBJ2-1
D gene: .
V gene: TRBV7-3

CDR3 protein: CASSLPQTGGQPQHF
CDR3 DNA: TGTGCCAGCAGCTTACCGCAGACAGGGGGTCAGCCCCAGCATTTT
clone size: .
J gene: TRBJ1-5
D gene: TRBD1
V gene: TRBV7-2

CDR3 protein: CASSARGRASTEAFF
CDR3 DNA: TGTGCCAGCAGTGCCAGGGGGCGCGCTAGCACTGAAGCTTTCTTT
clone size: .
J gene: TRBJ1-1
D gene: TRBD1
V gene: TRBV28

CDR3 protein: CASSDGSGEEFSYEQYF
CDR3 DNA: TGTGCCAGCAGTGACGGGAGCGGAGAGGAATTTTCCTACGAGCAGTACTTC
clone size: few
J gene: TRBJ2-7
D gene: .
V gene: TRBV6-4

CDR3 protein: CASSPGGISYNEQFF
CDR3 DNA: TGTGCCAGCAGCCCCGGCGGGATCTCCTACAATGAGCAGTTCTTC
clone size: .
J gene: TRBJ2-1
D gene: .
V gene: TRBV2

CDR3 protein: CATSRKGQGINTGELFF
CDR3 DNA: TGTGCCACCAGCAGGAAGGGACAGGGGATTAACACCGGGGAGCTGTTTTTT
clone size: .
J gene: TRBJ2-2
D gene: TRBD1
V gene: TRBV15

CDR3 protein: CAISDPVRSYNEQFF
CDR3 DNA: TGTGCCATCAGTGATCCGGTTAGATCCTACAATGAGCAGTTCTTC
clone size: .
J gene: TRBJ2-1
D gene: .
V gene: TRBV10-3

CDR3 protein: CASSPSRGQGSPLHF
CDR3 DNA: TGCGCCAGCAGCCCTTCCAGGGGGCAAGGTTCACCCCTCCACTTT
clone size: .
J gene: TRBJ1-6
D gene: TRBD1
V gene: TRBV5-1

CDR3 protein: CASSSPTGGEKTQYF
CDR3 DNA: TGTGCCAGCAGCTCTCCGACAGGGGGCGAAAAGACCCAGTACTTC
clone size: .
J gene: TRBJ2-5
D gene: TRBD1
V gene: TRBV11-3

CDR3 protein: CASSPNEETQYF
CDR3 DNA: TGTGCCAGCAGCCCTAATGAAGAGACCCAGTACTTC
clone size: .
J gene: TRBJ2-5
D gene: .
V gene: TRBV13

CDR3 protein: CASSESQFGETQYF
CDR3 DNA: TGTGCCAGCAGTGAAAGTCAGTTTGGTGAGACCCAGTACTTC
clone size: .
J gene: TRBJ2-5
D gene: .
V gene: TRBV2

CDR3 protein: CASRSGTGGYTF
CDR3 DNA: TGTGCCAGCAGGTCGGGGACTGGCGGCTACACCTTC
clone size: .
J gene: TRBJ1-2
D gene: .
V gene: TRBV25-1

CDR3 protein: CASSQDYGGGYEQYF
CDR3 DNA: TGTGCCAGCAGCCAAGATTACGGGGGGGGTTACGAGCAGTACTTC
clone size: .
J gene: TRBJ2-7
D gene: TRBD2
V gene: TRBV4-2

CDR3 protein: CASAQGNQPQHF
CDR3 DNA: TGTGCCAGCGCCCAGGGGAATCAGCCCCAGCATTTT
clone size: .
J gene: TRBJ1-5
D gene: .
V gene: TRBV25-1

CDR3 protein: CASRGPEEKLFF
CDR3 DNA: TGTGCCAGCCGCGGGCCAGAAGAAAAACTGTTTTTT
clone size: .
J gene: TRBJ1-4
D gene: .
V gene: TRBV18

CDR3 protein: CASSPLRTGPPYGYTF
CDR3 DNA: TGTGCCAGCAGCCCCCTTAGGACAGGTCCCCCCTATGGCTACACCTTC
clone size: once
J gene: TRBJ1-2
D gene: TRBD1
V gene: TRBV7-8

CDR3 protein: CASSSTGGNQPQHF
CDR3 DNA: TGTGCCAGTAGTTCTACAGGGGGCAATCAGCCCCAGCATTTT
clone size: once
J gene: TRBJ1-5
D gene: TRBD1
V gene: TRBV19

CDR3 protein: CASSYSVVHEQFF
CDR3 DNA: TGTGCCAGCAGCTATAGCGTGGTCCATGAGCAGTTCTTC
clone size: once
J gene: TRBJ2-1
D gene: .
V gene: TRBV7-3

CDR3 protein: CASSLNGNEKLFF
CDR3 DNA: TGCGCCAGCAGCTTAAACGGGAATGAAAAACTGTTTTTT
clone size: few
J gene: TRBJ1-4
D gene: .
V gene: TRBV5-1

CDR3 protein: CASSVLSFGSPLHF
CDR3 DNA: TGTGCCAGCAGCGTACTCTCTTTCGGTTCACCCCTCCACTTT
clone size: .
J gene: TRBJ1-6
D gene: .
V gene: TRBV9

CDR3 protein: CASSQQGRFSTSEFF
CDR3 DNA: TGTGCCAGCTCCCAACAGGGTCGGTTTTCAACCTCGGAGTTCTTC
clone size: .
J gene: TRBJ2-1
D gene: .
V gene: TRBV18

CDR3 protein: CASGGQLDQPQHF
CDR3 DNA: TGTGCCAGCGGAGGACAGCTGGATCAGCCCCAGCATTTT
clone size: .
J gene: TRBJ1-5
D gene: .
V gene: TRBV7-6

CDR3 protein: CASSLRGSYNSPLHF
CDR3 DNA: TGTGCCAGCAGCTTGAGAGGATCCTATAATTCACCCCTCCACTTT
clone size: .
J gene: TRBJ1-6
D gene: .
V gene: TRBV7-3

CDR3 protein: CASSTGGNQPQHF
CDR3 DNA: TGTGCCAGCAGTACAGGGGGCAATCAGCCCCAGCATTTT
clone size: .
J gene: TRBJ1-5
D gene: TRBD1
V gene: TRBV19

CDR3 protein: CASNRGGQGGTEAFF
CDR3 DNA: TGTGCCAGCAACCGCGGCGGACAGGGAGGCACTGAAGCTTTCTTT
clone size: .
J gene: TRBJ1-1
D gene: TRBD1
V gene: TRBV6-5

CDR3 protein: CASSVGRSLYYNEQFF
CDR3 DNA: TGTGCCAGCAGCGTAGGTCGGAGCCTTTACTACAATGAGCAGTTCTTC
clone size: .
J gene: TRBJ2-1
D gene: .
V gene: TRBV9

CDR3 protein: CASSRSGGYTGELFF
CDR3 DNA: TGTGCCAGCAGTCGTAGCGGGGGATACACCGGGGAGCTGTTTTTT
clone size: .
J gene: TRBJ2-2
D gene: TRBD2
V gene: TRBV2

CDR3 protein: CASTSPREKEKLFF
CDR3 DNA: TGTGCCAGCACCTCCCCCCGAGAGAAAGAAAAACTGTTTTTT
clone size: .
J gene: TRBJ1-4
D gene: .
V gene: TRBV28

CDR3 protein: CSVGVTGLETQYF
CDR3 DNA: TGCAGCGTTGGGGTGACAGGGTTAGAGACCCAGTACTTC
clone size: .
J gene: TRBJ2-5
D gene: TRBD1
V gene: TRBV29-1

CDR3 protein: CASSLGRTQYF
CDR3 DNA: TGTGCCAGCAGCTTAGGGCGGACCCAGTACTTC
clone size: .
J gene: TRBJ2-5
D gene: .
V gene: TRBV13

CDR3 protein: CASSYPRDRLYGYTF
CDR3 DNA: TGTGCCAGCAGTTACCCCCGGGACAGATTATATGGCTACACCTTC
clone size: .
J gene: TRBJ1-2
D gene: TRBD1
V gene: TRBV6-5

CDR3 protein: CASSLPSGGAYLRDTQYF
CDR3 DNA: TGTGCCAGCAGCTTGCCTAGCGGGGGGGCCTATCTTAGAGATACGCAGTATTTT
clone size: .
J gene: TRBJ2-3
D gene: TRBD2
V gene: TRBV7-2

CDR3 protein: CASSSQGSTGGSEQFF
CDR3 DNA: TGCGCCAGCAGCTCCCAAGGGTCGACAGGGGGCAGTGAGCAGTTCTTC
clone size: .
J gene: TRBJ2-1
D gene: TRBD1
V gene: TRBV5-1

CDR3 protein: CASNKIGTGLNEQFF
CDR3 DNA: TGTGCCAGCAATAAGATAGGGACAGGGCTCAATGAGCAGTTCTTC
clone size: .
J gene: TRBJ2-1
D gene: TRBD1
V gene: TRBV28

CDR3 protein: CASNRRTGGVYGYTF
CDR3 DNA: TGTGCCAGTAATAGGCGGACAGGGGGAGTCTATGGCTACACCTTC
clone size: few
J gene: TRBJ1-2
D gene: TRBD1
V gene: TRBV19

CDR3 protein: CAWSGSSSNSPLHF
CDR3 DNA: TGTGCCTGGAGTGGTAGCAGTAGTAATTCACCCCTCCACTTT
clone size: .
J gene: TRBJ1-6
D gene: .
V gene: TRBV30